The 27 T cell receptor beta chains presented below share a single source sample, sequenced in a study of OX40 agonist ivuxolimab in advanced cancers. Assay used: immunoSEQ multiplex PCR; TCRdb lists only in-frame clones, some missing. Among about 62,000 clones listed, approximately 80% were seen once. The source material was CD4+ or CD8+ T cells sorted from blood, sampled in a trial of the OX40 agonist ivuxolimab. These receptor sequences come from an adult with an advanced solid tumor such as melanoma, head and neck, liver or kidney cancer.

This clone showed up just once. The chain employs TRBV7-2 and TRBJ1-5; D uncertain. Germline loops: CDR1 SGHTA, CDR2 FQGNSA. V lost 4 bases and J lost 0, with 4 bases in between. CDR3 length: 13 amino acids. The CDR3 nucleotides read TGTGCCAGCAGCTCCCCTAGCAATCAGCCCCAGCATTTT. Its protein is CASSSPSNQPQHF.

This clone was counted a few times. This chain uses TRBV7-6 with TRBJ2-5; 11 bases match TRBD1. Trimming took 0 bases from V and 0 from J; bases not matched to a gene: 9. CDR3 length equals 19 residues. CDR1 and CDR2 from the germline V gene are SGHVS and FNYEAQ. CDR3 DNA: TGTGCCAGCAGCTTAGCGGAAGACTGGGACAGGGGGTACCAAGAGACCCAGTACTTC. This codes for CASSLAEDWDRGYQETQYF.

This chain connects TRBV7-2 to TRBJ1-1; D is uncertain. The CDR3 spans 13 residues. Germline CDR1 and CDR2: SGHTA and FQGNSA. Trimming took off 1 base at V and 10 bases at J, with 13 bases between the two ends. In nucleotides, the CDR3 is TGTGCCAGCAGCTTAGTTGGACTTGCGGGAGCTTTCTTT. Translation: CASSLVGLAGAFF.

The chain combines TRBV7-9 with TRBJ1-5; D is ambiguous. Trimming removed 1 base from V and 5 bases from J, with 6 bases in between. Germline V gene data show CDR1 as SEHNR and CDR2 as FQNEAQ (reference sequence). The CDR3 contains 13 residues. In DNA form, the CDR3 reads TGTGCCAGCAGCTTAGGGTCCGATCAGCCCCAGCATTTT. Protein sequence: CASSLGSDQPQHF.

This clone was seen more than once but under ten times. V usage is TRBV27 and J usage is TRBJ1-6; TRBD1 aligns across 8 bases. CDR1 MNHEY and CDR2 SMNVEV come from the germline V gene (reference sequence). With 2 bases clipped from V and 10 bases from J, the junction kept 7 bases outside the gene matches. The CDR3 totals 15 residues. The CDR3 DNA is TGTGCCAGCAGTTTACGGACAGGGCAAGCATCACCCCTCCACTTT. Translating gives CASSLRTGQASPLHF.

This clone appeared once. The rearrangement links TRBV7-9 to TRBJ1-5; D unclear. This CDR3 is built from 16 residues. CDR1 is SEHNR and CDR2 is FQNEAQ in the germline V gene (reference sequence). Trimming left V 4 bases short and J 0 bases short, with 13 bases between. The CDR3 reads CASSYTENYSNQPQHF. CDR3 sequence (DNA): TGTGCCAGCAGCTATACAGAGAATTATAGCAATCAGCCCCAGCATTTT.

This clone was counted only a few times. CDR3 DNA: TGTGCCAGCAGCTCCGGATTCGGAGCCAAAAACATTCAGTACTTC. Protein product: CASSSGFGAKNIQYF. The V gene is TRBV5-6, the J gene TRBJ2-4; D is ambiguous. The CDR3 runs to 15 residues. The V end lost 3 bases, the J end lost 0 bases, and 10 bases lay between the germline ends. Per the germline V gene, CDR1 is SGHDT and CDR2 is YYEEEE.

V and J are TRBV5-5 and TRBJ2-3, with D perhaps TRBD1 (5 bases). CDR3 length: 14 residues. Trimming removed 0 bases from V and 4 bases from J, with 9 bases in between. Germline V lookup: CDR1 SGHKS, CDR2 YYEKEE (reference sequence). The CDR3 loop is CASSLAQGADTQYF. The CDR3 coding sequence is TGTGCCAGCAGCTTGGCCCAGGGTGCAGATACGCAGTATTTT. Filled out from reference TRBV5-5 and TRBJ2-3, the complete variable domain reads DAGVTQSPTHLIKTRGQQVTLRCSPISGHKSVSWYQQVLGQGPQFIFQYYEKEERGRGNFPDRFSARQFPNYSSELNVNALLLGDSALYLCASSLAQGADTQYFGPGTRLTVL.

The V and J genes are TRBV13 and TRBJ2-5; 9 positions match TRBD2. This CDR3 spans 15 amino acids. Germline assignment: CDR1 PRHDT and CDR2 FYEKMQ (reference sequence). Trimming at V came to 5 bases and at J to 7 bases, leaving 11 bases not matched to a gene. The CDR3 coding sequence is TGTGCCAGCAGCCTTAGCGGGGGCCCTCTAGGGACCCAGTACTTC. It specifies CASSLSGGPLGTQYF.

The table lists this clone with a count of one. The chain has TRBV28 and TRBJ1-1; D is perhaps TRBD1 (6 bases). This CDR3 has 15 residues. The germline V and J ends were trimmed by 6 bases and 2 bases, with 16 bases remaining between them. Germline V lookup: CDR1 MDHEN, CDR2 SYDVKM. CDR3 DNA sequence: TGTGCCAGCAGATCACCGGGACAAGATAACACTGAAGCTTTCTTT. Translating gives CASRSPGQDNTEAFF.

This clone was seen once. This chain connects TRBV19 to TRBJ1-3; 7 bases are shared with TRBD1. CDR1 and CDR2 (germline): LNHDA, SQIVND (reference sequence). CDR3 length: 16 residues. Unmatched junction bases numbered 10, after V lost 6 bases and J lost 2 bases. The CDR3, as DNA: TGTGCCAGTAGGGGAAACAGGGGTTCGACTGGAAACACCATATATTTT. It translates to CASRGNRGSTGNTIYF.

The chain has TRBV7-9 and TRBJ2-5; D unresolved. V was clipped by 1 base and J by 5 bases, with 11 bases between them. The V gene's germline CDR1 is SEHNR and CDR2 FQNEAQ (reference sequence). The CDR3 spans 14 residues. The DNA for the CDR3 is TGTGCCAGCAGCTTAGATCTCTCCGGGGAGACCCAGTACTTC. Translated, it gives CASSLDLSGETQYF.

The chain couples TRBV5-5 to TRBJ2-7; D remains ambiguous. The CDR3 extends over 15 amino acids. The germline CDR1 and CDR2 sequences are SGHKS and YYEKEE (reference sequence). V was shortened by 2 bases and J by 4 bases, with 16 bases between the two germline ends. CDR3 residues: CASSFIPDQTYEQYF. DNA for the CDR3: TGTGCCAGCAGCTTCATCCCGGATCAAACATACGAGCAGTACTTC.

Here the CDR3 reads CASSSNYNEQFF. The DNA for the CDR3 is TGTGCCAGCAGCTCTAACTACAATGAGCAGTTCTTC. V is TRBV7-9 and J is TRBJ2-1; D ambiguous. V was pared by 4 bases and J by 3 bases, with 4 bases between. From germline, CDR1 is SEHNR and CDR2 FQNEAQ (reference sequence). The CDR3 spans 12 residues.

The chain combines TRBV2 with TRBJ2-2; 11 positions match TRBD2. Losses at the gene ends were 6 bases for V and 5 bases for J; bases not matched to a gene: 5. CDR1 and CDR2 from the germline V gene are SNHLY and FYNNEI. The CDR3 runs to 15 residues. The CDR3 is CASRQLAGATGELFF. The CDR3 region has the DNA TGTGCCAGCAGGCAACTAGCGGGGGCAACCGGGGAGCTGTTTTTT.

The chain is built from TRBV14 and TRBJ2-2; D not resolved. The CDR3 spans 14 residues. Germline V gives CDR1 SGHDN, CDR2 FVKESK. V was cut by 1 base and J by 7 bases, with 10 bases left in between. Here the CDR3 DNA reads TGTGCCAGCAGCCAAGTCCTCTCTTACGGGGAGCTGTTTTTT. Its translation: CASSQVLSYGELFF.

This clone was picked up a small number of times. V and J are TRBV19 and TRBJ1-1, with 9 positions matching TRBD1. Germline V gene data show CDR1 as LNHDA and CDR2 as SQIVND (reference sequence). The CDR3 sequence is 15 residues long. J was trimmed by 3 bases and V by 5 bases; bases with no gene match: 7. CDR3 DNA sequence: TGTGCCAGTAGTGTTACAGGGGGCGCGTACACTGAAGCTTTCTTT. It is translated as CASSVTGGAYTEAFF.

V is TRBV9 and J is TRBJ1-2; TRBD1 matches 12 bases. This CDR3 has 15 residues. Germline-derived CDR1 and CDR2 are SGDLS and YYNGEE. The J segment lost 4 bases and the V segment lost 3 bases, leaving 4 bases of the junction unmatched. CDR3 nucleotide sequence: TGTGCCAGCAGCGGGGACAGGGGGCTCGTCTATGGCTACACCTTC. The encoded protein is CASSGDRGLVYGYTF.

V gene TRBV7-9 combines with J gene TRBJ1-6, with no clear D. The CDR3 consists of 14 residues. Per germline, CDR1 SEHNR and CDR2 FQNEAQ (reference sequence). Trimming stripped 0 bases from V and 6 bases from J, with 6 bases between. The CDR3 sequence is CASSLAGSNSPLHF. DNA of the CDR3: TGTGCCAGCAGCTTAGCCGGATCTAATTCACCCCTCCACTTT.

The J gene is TRBJ1-2, the V gene TRBV19; a weak D match, TRBD1 (5 bases). The CDR3 is 15 residues long. V was shortened by 3 bases and J by 1 base, with 12 bases between the two germline ends. Germline loops: CDR1 LNHDA, CDR2 SQIVND (reference sequence). CDR3 loop: CASSIQTGLNYGYTF. CDR3 coding DNA: TGTGCCAGTAGTATTCAAACAGGACTTAACTATGGCTACACCTTC.

The chain has TRBV6-1 and TRBJ1-2, with D possibly being TRBD1 (5 bases). Germline values: CDR1 MNHNS, CDR2 SASEGT. CDR3 length: 14 amino acids. The V gene lost 6 bases and the J gene lost 8 bases, with 19 bases spanning the gap. Here the CDR3 DNA reads TGTGCCAGCAGGGTCGGGGGTTCACTGTACGGCTACACCTTC. This codes for CASRVGGSLYGYTF.

V usage is TRBV7-3 and J usage is TRBJ1-1, with D unclear. This CDR3 has 13 amino acids. CDR1 SGHTA and CDR2 FQGTGA come from the germline V gene. V gave up 3 bases and J gave up 2 bases, with 7 bases separating them. The CDR3 bases are TGTGCCAGCAGCTTGATCGGAAACACTGAAGCTTTCTTT. This encodes CASSLIGNTEAFF.

The V gene is TRBV5-6, the J gene TRBJ2-2, with 8 nucleotides matching TRBD2. V gave up 5 bases and J gave up 4 bases; unmatched junction bases: 4. CDR3 length: 14 residues. CDR1 and CDR2 from the germline V gene are SGHDT and YYEEEE. CDR3 sequence: CASSLAGITGELFF. The DNA of the CDR3 is TGTGCCAGCAGTTTAGCGGGGATCACCGGGGAGCTGTTTTTT.

This chain joins TRBV19 and TRBJ1-4, with TRBD1 identical over 8 bases. In germline, CDR1 is LNHDA, CDR2 SQIVND (reference sequence). Unmatched junction bases numbered 12, after V lost 6 bases and J lost 6 bases. CDR3 length: 16 residues. The CDR3 nucleotides are TGTGCCAGTAGCCGACGGACAGGGCGTATTGATGAAAAACTGTTTTTT. This gives the protein CASSRRTGRIDEKLFF.

This sequence joins TRBV6-6 and TRBJ2-7; D perhaps matches TRBD1 (6 bases). The CDR3 sequence is 12 residues long. Trimming removed 7 bases from V and 2 bases from J, with 9 bases in between. Germline CDR1 is MNHNY and CDR2 is SVGAGI (reference sequence). CDR3 amino acids: CASKGQPYEQYF. CDR3 in DNA: TGTGCCAGCAAAGGACAGCCCTACGAGCAGTACTTC.

A single count supports this clone. This chain connects TRBV16 to TRBJ1-1; 8 bases are shared with TRBD1. The CDR3 runs to 14 residues. The germline V gene encodes CDR1 KGHSY and CDR2 FQNENV. V shed 5 bases, J shed 11 bases, and the junction held 13 bases outside the gene matches. CDR3 sequence reads: CASSDAGTGVYAFF. The CDR3 DNA reads TGTGCCAGCAGCGATGCCGGGACAGGAGTTTATGCTTTCTTT.

The genes are TRBV2 and TRBJ2-7; tentatively, D is TRBD1 or TRBD2 (7 bases each). The V end lost 8 bases, the J end lost 4 bases, and 18 bases lay between the germline ends. The CDR3 has 14 residues. Germline CDR1 and CDR2: SNHLY and FYNNEI. CDR3 bases: TGTGCCAGCTCAGGGGGGGGGCGACCTTACGAGCAGTACTTC. It is translated as CASSGGGRPYEQYF.